This T cell receptor (beta chain) was observed in a study of Graves' ophthalmopathy and Graves' hyperthyroidism. The study's findings and limits: Discrimination between ophthalmopathy and stable hyperthyroidism by a 13-signature model showed 87.88% sensitivity and more than 65% specificity.

Amplified material comprised TCR beta CDR3 regions derived from RNA transcripts. HTBI-primed first-round RT-PCR preceded second-round multiplex PCR. TCRdb recomputed calls from the multiplex PCR reads with MiXCR, one row per CDR3 protein. The sample includes approximately 330,000 distinct CDR3 sequences, 15% to 20% of them seen just once. Ophthalmopathic donors had moderate-to-severe activity, CAS ≥3 and NOSPECS ≥4, with disease that had lasted under 3 months. This clonotype was seen ten or more times. What it binds is unknown. Sequencing input: peripheral blood. The sequence was collected from an adult man with Graves' ophthalmopathy.

The CDR3 bases are TGTGCCTGGAGTGTAGTGATAGGGAGCAGCGGGGGCTACACCTTC. Translated: CAWSVVIGSSGGYTF. J is TRBJ1-2 and V is TRBV30, with D unclear. CDR3 length equals 15 residues. Germline loops: CDR1 GTSNPN, CDR2 SVGIG (reference sequence). V shed 0 bases and J shed 8 bases, with 19 bases lying between them. The full variable domain, completed using reference TRBV30 and TRBJ1-2, is SQTIHQWPATLVQPVGSPLSLECTVEGTSNPNLYWYRQAAGRGLQLLFYSVGIGQISSEVPQNLSASRPQDRQFILSSKKLLLSDSGFYLCAWSVVIGSSGGYTFGSGTRLTVV.